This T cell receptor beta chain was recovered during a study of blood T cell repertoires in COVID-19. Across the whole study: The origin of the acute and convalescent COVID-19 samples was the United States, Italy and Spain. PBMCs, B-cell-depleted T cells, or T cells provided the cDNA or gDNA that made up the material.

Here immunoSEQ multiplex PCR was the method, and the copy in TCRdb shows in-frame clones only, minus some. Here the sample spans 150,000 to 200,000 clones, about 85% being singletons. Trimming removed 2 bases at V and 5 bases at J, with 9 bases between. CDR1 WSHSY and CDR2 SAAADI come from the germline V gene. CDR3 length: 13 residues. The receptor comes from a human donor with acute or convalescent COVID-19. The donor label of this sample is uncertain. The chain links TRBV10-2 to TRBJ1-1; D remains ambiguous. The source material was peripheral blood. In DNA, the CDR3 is TGCGCCAGCAGTGAGGGCCGGGAAACTGAAGCTTTCTTT. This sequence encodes CASSEGRETEAFF.